The sequence of this TCR beta chain was determined in a study of shared clonotypes between healthy human individuals. TCRdb's copy holds only in-frame clones and misses some; the assay was immunoSEQ multiplex PCR. The repertoire includes 2.5 million or so clones, approximately 92% of them detected once, and over 0.12% sits in the top ten. CDR1 SGDLS and CDR2 YYNGEE come from the germline V gene. The V and J ends lost 4 bases and 5 bases respectively, with 14 bases between them. This CDR3 is built from 14 residues. The sequenced material came from naive CD4+ T cells sorted from blood. Subset indicated: CD45RA+ positively selected. This chain joins TRBV9 and TRBJ2-3, with a weak D call TRBD2 (6 bases). The sequence came from a man in his late teens or twenties in good health. CDR3 bases: TGTGCCAGCAGCCCCTCCGGGAGTAAAGATACGCAGTATTTT. This gives the protein CASSPSGSKDTQYF.